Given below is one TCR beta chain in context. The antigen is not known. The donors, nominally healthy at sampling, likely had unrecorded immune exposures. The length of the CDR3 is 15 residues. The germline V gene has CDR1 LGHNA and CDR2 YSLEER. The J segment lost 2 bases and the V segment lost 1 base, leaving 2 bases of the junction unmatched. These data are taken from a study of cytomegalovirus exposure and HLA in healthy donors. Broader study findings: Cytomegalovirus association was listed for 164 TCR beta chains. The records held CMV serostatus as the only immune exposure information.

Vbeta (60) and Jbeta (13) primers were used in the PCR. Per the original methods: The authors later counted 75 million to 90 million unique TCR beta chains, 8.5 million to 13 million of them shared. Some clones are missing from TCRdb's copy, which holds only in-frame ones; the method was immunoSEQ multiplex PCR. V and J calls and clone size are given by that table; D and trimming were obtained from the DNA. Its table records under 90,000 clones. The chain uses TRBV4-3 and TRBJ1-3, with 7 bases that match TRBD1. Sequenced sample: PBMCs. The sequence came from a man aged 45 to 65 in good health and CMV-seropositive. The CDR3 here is CASSQGDRAGNTIYF. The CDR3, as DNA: TGCGCCAGCAGCCAAGGAGACAGGGCTGGAAACACCATATATTTT.